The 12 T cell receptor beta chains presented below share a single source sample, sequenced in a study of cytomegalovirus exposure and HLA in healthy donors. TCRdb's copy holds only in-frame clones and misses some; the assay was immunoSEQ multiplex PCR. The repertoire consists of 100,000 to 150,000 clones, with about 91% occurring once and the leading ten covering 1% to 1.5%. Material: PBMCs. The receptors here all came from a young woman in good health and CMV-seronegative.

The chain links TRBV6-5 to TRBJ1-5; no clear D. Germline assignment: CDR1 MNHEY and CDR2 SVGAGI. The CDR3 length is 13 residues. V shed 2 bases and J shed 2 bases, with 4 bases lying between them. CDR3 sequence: CASSYQGNQPQHF. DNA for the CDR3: TGTGCCAGCAGTTACCAGGGCAATCAGCCCCAGCATTTT.

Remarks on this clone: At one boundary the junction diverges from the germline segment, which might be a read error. CDR3 protein: CASSPRGLAYNEQFF. The CDR3 bases are TGTGCTAGCAGCCCTCGTGGACTTGCCTACAATGAGCAGTTCTTC. The chain employs TRBV7-7 and TRBJ2-1; perhaps TRBD2 as D (5 bases). The CDR3 spans 15 residues. Germline assignment: CDR1 SSHAT and CDR2 FNYEAQ (reference sequence).

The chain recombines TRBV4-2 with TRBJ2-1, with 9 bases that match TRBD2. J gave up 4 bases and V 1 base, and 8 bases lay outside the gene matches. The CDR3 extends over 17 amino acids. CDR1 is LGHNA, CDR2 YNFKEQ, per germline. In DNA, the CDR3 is TGTGCCAGCAGCCAAGTATCTGCGGGACTAGCATACAATGAGCAGTTCTTC. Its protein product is CASSQVSAGLAYNEQFF.

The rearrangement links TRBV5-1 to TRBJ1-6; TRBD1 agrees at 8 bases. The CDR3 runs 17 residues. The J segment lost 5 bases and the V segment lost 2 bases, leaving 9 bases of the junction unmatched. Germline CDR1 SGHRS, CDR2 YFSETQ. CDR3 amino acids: CASSFLQGGRHNSPLHF. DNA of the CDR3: TGCGCCAGCAGCTTCCTACAGGGGGGCAGACATAATTCACCCCTCCACTTT.

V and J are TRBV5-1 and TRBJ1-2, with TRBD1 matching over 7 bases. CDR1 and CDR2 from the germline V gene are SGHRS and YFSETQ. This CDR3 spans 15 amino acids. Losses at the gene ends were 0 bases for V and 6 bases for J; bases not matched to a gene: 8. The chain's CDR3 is CASSLATPTGHGYTF. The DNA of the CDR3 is TGCGCCAGCAGCTTGGCCACGCCGACAGGGCATGGCTACACCTTC.

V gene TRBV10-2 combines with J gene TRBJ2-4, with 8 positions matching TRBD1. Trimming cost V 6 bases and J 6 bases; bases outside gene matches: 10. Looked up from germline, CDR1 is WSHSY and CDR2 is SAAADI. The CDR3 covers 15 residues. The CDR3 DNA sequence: TGCGCCAGCAGAGACGGCCAGGGGGCCGGAAACATTCAGTACTTC. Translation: CASRDGQGAGNIQYF.

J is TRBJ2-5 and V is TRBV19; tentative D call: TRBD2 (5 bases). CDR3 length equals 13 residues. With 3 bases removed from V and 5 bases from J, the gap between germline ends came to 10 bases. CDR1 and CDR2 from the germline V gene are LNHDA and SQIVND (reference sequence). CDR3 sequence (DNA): TGTGCCAGTAGTATCGGACTTAGGGAGACCCAGTACTTC. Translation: CASSIGLRETQYF.

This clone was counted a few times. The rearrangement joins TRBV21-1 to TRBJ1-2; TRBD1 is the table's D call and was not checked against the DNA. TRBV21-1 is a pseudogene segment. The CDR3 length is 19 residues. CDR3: CASSAAAGTLRSNSHGYTF. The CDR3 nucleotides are TGTGCCAGCAGCGCCGCCGCCGGGACATTAAGATCCAATTCTCATGGCTACACCTTC.

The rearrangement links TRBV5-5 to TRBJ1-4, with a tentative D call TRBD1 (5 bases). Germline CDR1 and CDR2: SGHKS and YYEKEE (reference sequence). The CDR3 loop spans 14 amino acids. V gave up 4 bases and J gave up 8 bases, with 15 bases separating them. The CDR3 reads CASSPREPGEKLFF. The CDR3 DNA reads TGTGCCAGCAGCCCCAGGGAACCAGGCGAAAAACTGTTTTTT.

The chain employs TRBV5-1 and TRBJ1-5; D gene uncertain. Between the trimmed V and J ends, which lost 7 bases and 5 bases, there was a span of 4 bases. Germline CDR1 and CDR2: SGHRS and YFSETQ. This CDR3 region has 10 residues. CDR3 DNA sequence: TGCGCCAGCCCTTATCAGCCCCAGCATTTT. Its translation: CASPYQPQHF.

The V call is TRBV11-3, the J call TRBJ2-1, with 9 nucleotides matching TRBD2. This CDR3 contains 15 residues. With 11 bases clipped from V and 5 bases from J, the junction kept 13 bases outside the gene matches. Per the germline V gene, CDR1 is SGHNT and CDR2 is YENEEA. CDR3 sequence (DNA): TGTGCCTTCGGACTCCCCAGCGGGGGGAACAATGAGCAGTTCTTC. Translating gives CAFGLPSGGNNEQFF.

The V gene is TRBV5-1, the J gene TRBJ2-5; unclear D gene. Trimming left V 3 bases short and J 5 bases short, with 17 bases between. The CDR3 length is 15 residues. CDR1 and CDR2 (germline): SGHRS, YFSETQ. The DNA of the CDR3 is TGCGCCAGCAGCTCCTCTCCGACAAGCTCGGAGACCCAGTACTTC. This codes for CASSSSPTSSETQYF.